Shown below are 21 T cell receptor beta chains from a single sample sequenced in a study of cytomegalovirus exposure and HLA in healthy donors. PCR used 60 Vbeta primers and 13 Jbeta primers. Clones were sequenced by immunoSEQ multiplex PCR, and TCRdb holds only the in-frame ones, with some missing. The table lists 120,000 to 150,000 clones, 60% to 85% of them singletons. The sample taken for sequencing was PBMCs. Receptors originate from a man younger than 35 in good health and CMV-seronegative.

The V call is TRBV2, the J call TRBJ1-5; D is unclear. This CDR3 region has 15 residues. In germline, CDR1 is SNHLY, CDR2 FYNNEI. Trimming cost V 5 bases and J 1 base, with 12 bases left between them. CDR3 DNA: TGTGCCAGCAGTCGCCAAACAGTGAGCAATCAGCCCCAGCATTTT. Translated: CASSRQTVSNQPQHF.

The chain recombines TRBV27 with TRBJ2-7; perhaps TRBD2 as D (5 bases). Trimming stripped 8 bases from V and 3 bases from J, with 14 bases between. CDR1 and CDR2 (germline): MNHEY, SMNVEV (reference sequence). The CDR3 has 13 amino acids. The CDR3 sequence: CASRADLVYEQYF. The CDR3 DNA follows: TGTGCCAGCCGGGCGGACTTAGTCTACGAGCAGTACTTC.

The chain is built from TRBV27 and TRBJ2-2; 13 positions match TRBD2. Looked up from germline, CDR1 is MNHEY and CDR2 is SMNVEV (reference sequence). The CDR3 length is 16 residues. With 11 bases clipped from V and 7 bases from J, the junction kept 13 bases outside the gene matches. The CDR3, as DNA: TGTGCCCCCGGGACTAGCGGGAAGGGGTCAGGCGGGGAGCTGTTTTTT. It specifies CAPGTSGKGSGGELFF.

The chain links TRBV30 to TRBJ1-2; D is unresolved. Germline V gene lookup returns CDR1 GTSNPN and CDR2 SVGIG (reference sequence). The length of the CDR3 is 13 residues. V lost 2 bases and J lost 8, with 15 bases in between. In DNA form, the CDR3 reads TGTGCCTGGAGTATAACCGGGCCGGGAGGCTACACCTTC. Translation gives CAWSITGPGGYTF.

The chain couples TRBV5-6 to TRBJ2-3, with D perhaps matching TRBD1 (6 bases). The CDR3 is made up of 17 amino acids. With 3 bases removed from V and 0 bases from J, the gap between germline ends came to 17 bases. Germline V gene lookup returns CDR1 SGHDT and CDR2 YYEEEE. CDR3 in DNA: TGTGCCAGCAGCTCCCCCCACAGGGTGCCAAGCACAGATACGCAGTATTTT. Translating it yields CASSSPHRVPSTDTQYF.

In its sample, this clone was seen a few times. The V call is TRBV2, the J call TRBJ1-1, with TRBD1 matching over 7 bases. This CDR3 is 12 amino acids long. V was clipped by 2 bases and J by 7 bases; unmatched bases: 1. Per the germline V gene, CDR1 is SNHLY and CDR2 is FYNNEI. CDR3 bases: TGTGCCAGCAGTGAAAACAGGGGTGAAGCTTTCTTT. Translation: CASSENRGEAFF. Full variable domain (rest looked up from reference TRBV2 and TRBJ1-1): EPEVTQTPSHQVTQMGQEVILRCVPISNHLYFYWYRQILGQKVEFLVSFYNNEISEKSEIFDDQFSVERPDGSNFTLKIRSTKLEDSAMYFCASSENRGEAFFGQGTRLTVV.

This chain links TRBV27 with TRBJ2-7; D gene ambiguous. CDR3 length: 13 residues. Germline V lookup: CDR1 MNHEY, CDR2 SMNVEV (reference sequence). V lost 6 bases and J 1 base, leaving 10 bases between the germline ends. The CDR3 loop reads CASSPLRSYEQYF. CDR3 bases: TGTGCCAGCAGCCCACTTAGATCCTACGAGCAGTACTTC.

The rearrangement uses TRBV28 and TRBJ2-7, with D possibly TRBD1 on 5 matching bases. Deletions cut 2 bases from V and 5 bases from J, with 13 bases between. The CDR3 length is 14 residues. CDR1 is MDHEN, CDR2 SYDVKM, per germline. The DNA for the CDR3 is TGTGCCAGCAGTTTACAGGGTTATACCCACGAGCAGTACTTC. Protein product: CASSLQGYTHEQYF.

The V gene is TRBV28, the J gene TRBJ1-5, with TRBD1 as a possible D gene (6 bases). CDR1 is MDHEN and CDR2 is SYDVKM in the germline V gene. The CDR3 is 16 amino acids. Trimming pared 5 bases from V and 4 bases from J, leaving 18 bases between. CDR3 DNA: TGTGCCAGCAGTAATGCGATAGGGGGAAGGAATCAGCCCCAGCATTTT. It translates to CASSNAIGGRNQPQHF.

The chain uses TRBV11-3 and TRBJ2-5; weak D call: TRBD2 (5 bases). This CDR3 region has 17 residues. Germline loops: CDR1 SGHNT, CDR2 YENEEA. V was pared by 0 bases and J by 4 bases, with 18 bases between. CDR3 nucleotides: TGTGCCAGCAGCTTAGAGGCCGCGGTAGATGGAGGAGAGACCCAGTACTTC. Translation gives CASSLEAAVDGGETQYF.

The chain uses TRBV7-6 and TRBJ2-3; possible D gene TRBD2, 6 bases. Trimming pared 5 bases from V and 1 base from J, leaving 16 bases between. The germline V gene has CDR1 SGHVS and CDR2 FNYEAQ. The CDR3 is 16 amino acids. CDR3 coding DNA: TGTGCCAGCAGCCAGGATCGCGGGATGGGCACAGATACGCAGTATTTT. Translation gives CASSQDRGMGTDTQYF.

The V gene is TRBV6-4, the J gene TRBJ1-6; D gene ambiguous. The germline CDR1 and CDR2 sequences are MRHNA and SNTAGT. The CDR3 runs to 12 residues. V was trimmed by 1 base and J by 14 bases, leaving 9 bases between them. The CDR3 DNA reads TGTGCCAGCAGTGACTATGGAGGAGCCCTCCACTTT. This encodes CASSDYGGALHF.

This rearrangement joins TRBV6-5 to TRBJ1-4, with D perhaps TRBD1 (5 bases). Germline lookup yields CDR1 MNHEY and CDR2 SVGAGI. Trimming removed 8 bases at V and 0 bases at J, with 10 bases between. The CDR3 length is 14 residues. The CDR3 loop reads CASGAVATNEKLFF. CDR3 nucleotides: TGTGCCAGCGGGGCAGTAGCAACTAATGAAAAACTGTTTTTT.

The rearrangement links TRBV6-5 to TRBJ1-2; D gene uncertain. V gave up 8 bases and J gave up 4 bases, with 17 bases separating them. The CDR3 is 14 amino acids. Germline assignment: CDR1 MNHEY and CDR2 SVGAGI. The CDR3 coding sequence is TGTGCCAGCGCCCACGGAGACGGGTCCTATGGCTACACCTTC. Translated: CASAHGDGSYGYTF.

The sample holds a few counts of this clone. The chain is built from TRBV5-4 and TRBJ2-3; TRBD2 matches 8 bases. The V gene's germline CDR1 is SGHNT and CDR2 YYREEE (reference sequence). CDR3 length equals 16 residues. Trimming removed 2 bases from V and 6 bases from J; junction bases left unmatched: 11. The CDR3 region is CASSFFSGAFLDTQYF. As DNA, the CDR3 is TGTGCCAGCAGCTTTTTTAGCGGGGCCTTCCTGGATACGCAGTATTTT.

This clone was seen more than once but under ten times. This chain links TRBV6-5 with TRBJ2-5; D is perhaps TRBD2 (6 bases). Germline assignment: CDR1 MNHEY and CDR2 SVGAGI. V dropped 6 bases and J dropped 5 bases, with 13 bases sitting between them. The CDR3 is 13 amino acids. The CDR3 DNA reads as TGTGCCAGCAGACGGGGCGCGGGGGAGACCCAGTACTTC. It specifies CASRRGAGETQYF.

The rearrangement joins TRBV19 to TRBJ1-1; no definite D call. Trimming pared 4 bases from V and 5 bases from J, leaving 11 bases between. The CDR3 is made up of 13 amino acids. Per the germline V gene, CDR1 is LNHDA and CDR2 is SQIVND (reference sequence). CDR3 in amino acids: CASSSGGGTEAFF. In DNA, the CDR3 is TGTGCCAGTAGTAGCGGCGGAGGTACTGAAGCTTTCTTT.

This sequence joins TRBV5-1 and TRBJ2-5; weak D call: TRBD1 (5 bases). The CDR3 extends over 15 amino acids. Germline V gene sequence: CDR1 SGHRS, CDR2 YFSETQ. V was pared by 4 bases and J by 1 base, with 14 bases between. CDR3 region: CASSPSQGVQETQYF. Here the CDR3 DNA reads TGCGCCAGCAGCCCCTCCCAAGGGGTCCAAGAGACCCAGTACTTC. Combining the CDR3 with reference TRBV5-1 and TRBJ2-5 gives the whole variable domain KAGVTQTPRYLIKTRGQQVTLSCSPISGHRSVSWYQQTPGQGLQFLFEYFSETQRNKGNFPGRFSGRQFSNSRSEMNVSTLELGDSALYLCASSPSQGVQETQYFGPGTRLLVL.

The CDR3 sequence: CASSPSSGGSNEQYF. As DNA, the CDR3 is TGCGCCAGCAGCCCTTCTAGCGGGGGGAGCAACGAGCAGTACTTC. J is TRBJ2-7 and V is TRBV4-1; TRBD2 matches 11 bases. Germline CDR1 reads MGHRA; CDR2 reads YSYEKL. After removal of 4 bases from V and 5 bases from J, the junction contained 7 bases not matched to a gene. CDR3 length: 15 amino acids.

This rearrangement joins TRBV27 to TRBJ2-7, with 10 nucleotides matching TRBD1. This CDR3 contains 15 residues. Looked up from germline, CDR1 is MNHEY and CDR2 is SMNVEV (reference sequence). Losses at the gene ends were 5 bases for V and 3 bases for J; bases not matched to a gene: 7. The CDR3: CASSSRQGARYEQYF. CDR3 DNA: TGTGCCAGCAGTAGCAGACAGGGGGCCCGCTACGAGCAGTACTTC.

J is TRBJ1-5 and V is TRBV19; 9 bases match TRBD1. Per the germline V gene, CDR1 is LNHDA and CDR2 is SQIVND (reference sequence). V shed 4 bases and J 0 bases; nucleotides not matched to a gene: 16. The length of the CDR3 is 20 residues. DNA of the CDR3: TGTGCCAGTAGTACTGTAAGACCGGGACAGGGCTCTTATAGCAATCAGCCCCAGCATTTT. Translated: CASSTVRPGQGSYSNQPQHF. Combining the CDR3 with reference TRBV19 and TRBJ1-5 gives the whole variable domain DGGITQSPKYLFRKEGQNVTLSCEQNLNHDAMYWYRQDPGQGLRLIYYSQIVNDFQKGDIAEGYSVSREKKESFPLTVTSAQKNPTAFYLCASSTVRPGQGSYSNQPQHFGDGTRLSIL.